Below are 22 T cell receptor beta chains sequenced from a single sample in a study of T cells in Graves' hyperthyroidism and ophthalmopathy (dated by TCRdb to about 2019). Library construction relied on multiplex PCR. Sequenced on an Illumina HiSeq 2000. TCR beta CDR3 regions were amplified from RNA transcripts. A first-round RT-PCR of the TCR CDR3 used the HTBI primer set with the Qiagen OneStep RT-PCR kit. Using fastp at Q25 and MiXCR, TCRdb reprocessed the public reads and kept productive beta chains. Rows merge per CDR3 protein into single entries with the most common DNA and genes. This sample holds hundreds of thousands of distinct CDR3 sequences; roughly 14% were observed only once. Under 15% of the sample goes to the ten largest clones. The sequencing input was blood. All receptors come from a woman aged 50 to 65 with Graves' ophthalmopathy.

The CDR3 reads CTTTNRDRPCNEQFF. The CDR3 nucleotides read TGCACCACCACAAACCGGGACAGACCCTGCAATGAGCAGTTCTTC. This chain uses TRBV29-1 with TRBJ2-1; 7 bases fit TRBD1. The CDR3 has 15 residues. Per the germline V gene, CDR1 is SQVTM and CDR2 is ANQGSEA.

The V gene is TRBV11-2, the J gene TRBJ2-2; D not certain. There are 18 residues in the CDR3. V lost 1 base and J lost 2, with 17 bases in between. Germline V gene sequence: CDR1 SGHAT, CDR2 FQNNGV. CDR3 sequence (DNA): TGTGCCAGCAGCTTAGTTTTTGAACAAAGTGACAACACCGGGGAGCTGTTTTTT. Amino acids: CASSLVFEQSDNTGELFF.

This clonotype was observed at least ten times. This sequence joins TRBV20-1 and TRBJ2-1; 11 positions agree with TRBD2. From germline, CDR1 is DFQATT and CDR2 SNEGSKA (reference sequence). V shed 2 bases and J 5 bases; nucleotides not matched to a gene: 17. The CDR3 sequence is 19 residues long. CDR3 bases: TGCAGTGCTAGATCGGGGGCTAGCGGGAGGTCCCGGGGTAACAATGAGCAGTTCTTC. Encoded protein: CSARSGASGRSRGNNEQFF.

Details on this clonotype: With a much larger clone just one base away, this may be a read error. The chain couples TRBV28 to TRBJ1-5, with D possibly TRBD1 on 6 matching bases. Germline V lookup: CDR1 MDHEN, CDR2 SYDVKM. This CDR3 has 19 amino acids. The CDR3 loop reads CASSRLTGSLVGANRPQHF. The CDR3 DNA reads TGTGCCAGCAGTCGACTGACAGGTTCGTTGGTGGGTGCCAATCGGCCCCAGCATTTT.

This clonotype was counted a few times. CDR3 bases: TGTGCCAGCAGCAGAACGGGACAGTCCCCGTACCAAGAGACCCAGTACTTC. It translates to CASSRTGQSPYQETQYF. V gene TRBV11-1 combines with J gene TRBJ2-5, with 7 bases fitting TRBD1. This CDR3 is 17 amino acids long. After removal of 5 bases from V and 0 bases from J, the junction contained 12 bases not matched to a gene. The germline gives CDR1 SGHAT, CDR2 FQDESV (reference sequence).

This clonotype came up many times. The rearrangement joins TRBV30 to TRBJ2-3; 8 bases align to TRBD2. This CDR3 is 16 amino acids long. Germline trimming cut 7 bases from V and 1 base from J; bases unmatched to any gene: 13. Germline V gene data show CDR1 as GTSNPN and CDR2 as SVGIG (reference sequence). CDR3 sequence reads: CASLSGKGFGTDTQYF. CDR3 DNA sequence: TGTGCCTCCCTTAGCGGGAAAGGGTTTGGCACAGATACGCAGTATTTT. The entire variable domain, with the rest obtained from reference TRBV30 and TRBJ2-3, is as follows: SQTIHQWPATLVQPVGSPLSLECTVEGTSNPNLYWYRQAAGRGLQLLFYSVGIGQISSEVPQNLSASRPQDRQFILSSKKLLLSDSGFYLCASLSGKGFGTDTQYFGPGTRLTVL.

This clonotype was seen more than once but under ten times. The chain's CDR3 is CASRSPLAGGSTDTQYF. DNA for the CDR3: TGTGCCAGCAGGTCCCCCCTAGCGGGAGGGAGCACAGATACGCAGTATTTT. V and J are TRBV6-1 and TRBJ2-3, with TRBD2 matching 12 bases. Germline V lookup: CDR1 MNHNS, CDR2 SASEGT. The ends lost 6 bases at V and 0 bases at J; junction bases unmatched: 7. The CDR3 is 17 residues long.

The J gene is TRBJ2-3, the V gene TRBV20-1, with 7 bases aligning to TRBD2. The V gene end was trimmed by 1 base and the J gene end by 1 base; junction bases not matched to a gene: 8. In germline, CDR1 is DFQATT, CDR2 SNEGSKA (reference sequence). The CDR3 is 16 residues long. The CDR3: CSARVGSGRGTDTQYF. Written as DNA, the CDR3 is TGCAGTGCTAGAGTAGGGAGTGGGAGGGGCACAGATACGCAGTATTTT.

At least ten counts were recorded for this clonotype. The chain uses TRBV11-1 and TRBJ1-1; no firm D call. Trimming removed 1 base from V and 3 bases from J, with 9 bases in between. CDR3 length: 14 amino acids. From germline, CDR1 is SGHAT and CDR2 FQDESV (reference sequence). CDR3 DNA sequence: TGTGCCAGCAGCTTAGGCAACCGATACACTGAAGCTTTCTTT. Amino acids: CASSLGNRYTEAFF.

V gene TRBV20-1 combines with J gene TRBJ2-5; 9 bases align to TRBD1. There are 11 residues in the CDR3. Unmatched junction bases numbered 10, after V lost 7 bases and J lost 13 bases. CDR1 DFQATT and CDR2 SNEGSKA come from the germline V gene (reference sequence). The CDR3 protein is CSGLTGGSWYF. DNA of the CDR3: TGCAGTGGACTCACAGGGGGCAGTTGGTACTTC.

This clonotype was seen repeatedly, ten times or more. V is TRBV2 and J is TRBJ2-1, with TRBD1 as a possible D gene (6 bases). With 2 bases removed from V and 7 bases from J, the gap between germline ends came to 15 bases. This CDR3 comprises 15 residues. Germline CDR1 is SNHLY and CDR2 is FYNNEI. The CDR3 DNA follows: TGTGCCAGCAGTGAATTTGCCGGGACAAGAAATGAGCAGTTCTTC. Protein: CASSEFAGTRNEQFF.

This clonotype has just a few counts. V usage is TRBV27 and J usage is TRBJ2-7, with 9 bases aligning to TRBD1. CDR3 length: 16 residues. J was trimmed by 3 bases and V by 6 bases; bases with no gene match: 12. CDR1 MNHEY and CDR2 SMNVEV come from the germline V gene (reference sequence). CDR3 bases: TGTGCCAGCAGCAAAACCCCGGGACAGGGCAGCTACGAGCAGTACTTC. It codes for CASSKTPGQGSYEQYF.

In its sample, this clonotype was seen many times. The chain has TRBV4-1 and TRBJ2-1; 8 bases fit TRBD2. Germline V CDR1 and CDR2: MGHRA, YSYEKL. V was clipped by 8 bases and J by 2 bases; unmatched bases: 2. The CDR3 covers 13 residues. The CDR3 coding sequence is TGCGCCAGCCGGGAGGGGACCTACAATGAGCAGTTCTTC. As protein: CASREGTYNEQFF.

This clonotype has just a few counts. The chain carries TRBV6-2 or TRBV6-3 and TRBJ2-1, with 13 bases matching TRBD2. CDR1 MNHEY and CDR2 SVGEGT come from the germline V gene. V was clipped by 2 bases and J by 9 bases; unmatched bases: 4. The CDR3 runs 15 residues. Here the CDR3 DNA reads TGTGCCAGCAGTTACCCGGGACTAGCGGGACGTGAGCAGTTCTTC. Amino acids: CASSYPGLAGREQFF.

This clonotype was seen repeatedly, ten times or more. The chain joins TRBV5-4 to TRBJ2-3, with D unclear. Deletions cut 1 base from V and 2 bases from J, with 5 bases between. The germline gives CDR1 SGHNT, CDR2 YYREEE (reference sequence). This CDR3 spans 13 amino acids. The CDR3 loop reads CASSLKITDTQYF. The CDR3 coding sequence is TGTGCCAGCAGCTTGAAGATCACAGATACGCAGTATTTT.

This clonotype was observed at least ten times. The chain is built from TRBV7-3 and TRBJ2-1; TRBD2 aligns across 7 bases. Per the germline V gene, CDR1 is SGHTA and CDR2 is FQGTGA. The CDR3 covers 16 residues. Germline trimming cut 2 bases from V and 3 bases from J; bases unmatched to any gene: 7. The DNA for the CDR3 is TGTGCCAGCAGCTTATTTACGGGACTAAACTACAATGAGCAGTTCTTC. Translated: CASSLFTGLNYNEQFF.

This clonotype showed up many times. The chain links TRBV2 to TRBJ2-1; 9 bases line up with TRBD2. Germline lookup yields CDR1 SNHLY and CDR2 FYNNEI. V lost 6 bases, J lost 3 bases, and 0 bases stayed unmatched. This CDR3 comprises 13 residues. The CDR3 sequence is CASRTSGYNEQFF. CDR3 DNA sequence: TGTGCCAGCAGGACTAGCGGCTACAATGAGCAGTTCTTC.

The chain has TRBV6-1 and TRBJ2-3; D is unclear. The ends were cut back, 6 bases at V and 0 bases at J, with 16 bases in the middle. Looked up from germline, CDR1 is MNHNS and CDR2 is SASEGT. This CDR3 has 16 amino acids. In DNA, the CDR3 is TGTGCCAGCAGATATGCATCAGCAGACAGCACAGATACGCAGTATTTT. Protein product: CASRYASADSTDTQYF.

The table lists this clonotype with many counts. This CDR3 is CASSALLTGDYEQYF. CDR3 nucleotides: TGTGCCAGCAGTGCCCTCTTGACAGGGGACTACGAGCAGTACTTC. The gene calls are TRBV6-1 and TRBJ2-7; the match to TRBD1 covers 8 bases. This CDR3 contains 15 residues. Trimming took 4 bases from V and 3 from J; bases not matched to a gene: 8. Germline CDR1 reads MNHNS; CDR2 reads SASEGT.

This clonotype has a count of ten or more. This chain links TRBV20-1 with TRBJ2-7, with TRBD2 matching 8 bases. V shed 1 base and J 4 bases; nucleotides not matched to a gene: 9. Germline values: CDR1 DFQATT, CDR2 SNEGSKA (reference sequence). The CDR3 spans 15 residues. The CDR3 is CSARGAGTRYYEQYF. CDR3 sequence (DNA): TGCAGTGCTAGAGGTGCCGGGACTAGGTATTACGAGCAGTACTTC.

Ten or more counts support this clonotype. This chain uses TRBV7-9 with TRBJ2-6, with D maybe TRBD1 (6 bases). Looked up from germline, CDR1 is SEHNR and CDR2 is FQNEAQ (reference sequence). Trimming removed 5 bases from V and 0 bases from J, with 14 bases in between. This CDR3 is built from 17 residues. The CDR3 is CASSPPGQYSGANVLTF. The CDR3 nucleotides read TGTGCCAGCAGCCCCCCTGGACAGTACTCTGGGGCCAACGTCCTGACTTTC.

This clonotype showed up just a few times. The chain carries TRBV24-1 and TRBJ2-7; 9 bases match TRBD2. The J segment lost 7 bases and the V segment lost 2 bases, leaving 11 bases of the junction unmatched. The germline V gene encodes CDR1 KGHDR and CDR2 SFDVKD. The CDR3 extends over 16 amino acids. CDR3 loop: CATSDSRAGGSGEQYF. As DNA, the CDR3 is TGTGCCACCAGTGATTCTCGAGCGGGAGGCTCAGGGGAGCAGTACTTC.